Presented here are 19 T cell receptor beta chains from one specimen sequenced in a study of blood T cell repertoires in COVID-19. Using immunoSEQ multiplex PCR, the repertoire was profiled, and TCRdb retains in-frame clones only, with some absent. The repertoire holds fewer than 200,000 clones, with about 85% as singletons. What was sequenced was peripheral blood. Receptors originate from a man aged 55 to 70 with active or convalescent COVID-19.

The chain recombines TRBV12-3 or TRBV12-4 with TRBJ2-7; 7 positions agree with TRBD2. V was pared by 2 bases and J by 9 bases, with 7 bases of the junction left unmatched. The CDR3 runs to 13 residues. CDR3 DNA sequence: TGTGCCAGCAGTTTATCTGGCGGGGGTACGCAGTACTTC. Protein: CASSLSGGGTQYF.

The chain links TRBV6-1 to TRBJ1-4; D unclear. The CDR3 is made up of 14 amino acids. Germline loops: CDR1 MNHNS, CDR2 SASEGT. V shed 0 bases and J shed 11 bases, with 13 bases lying between them. CDR3: CASSEAEAADKLFF. In nucleotides, the CDR3 is TGTGCCAGCAGTGAAGCGGAGGCGGCAGACAAACTGTTTTTT.

The V call is TRBV30, the J call TRBJ2-7, with 10 bases that match TRBD1. The CDR3 is 15 residues long. Germline lookup yields CDR1 GTSNPN and CDR2 SVGIG (reference sequence). V trimming: 2 bases; J trimming: 3 bases; junction bases outside the gene matches: 7. The DNA of the CDR3 is TGTGCCTGGAGTAGGGGGGGGACAGGGGTCTACGAGCAGTACTTC. Its translation is CAWSRGGTGVYEQYF. The full variable domain, its missing parts supplied by reference TRBV30 and TRBJ2-7, is SQTIHQWPATLVQPVGSPLSLECTVEGTSNPNLYWYRQAAGRGLQLLFYSVGIGQISSEVPQNLSASRPQDRQFILSSKKLLLSDSGFYLCAWSRGGTGVYEQYFGPGTRLTVT.

V gene TRBV10-1 combines with J gene TRBJ2-7, with 8 positions matching TRBD2. In germline, CDR1 is WNHNN, CDR2 SYGVQD (reference sequence). Germline trimming cut 10 bases from V and 3 bases from J; bases unmatched to any gene: 8. This CDR3 has 13 residues. This CDR3 is CANPGTRGYEQYF. The CDR3 DNA reads TGCGCCAACCCCGGGACTAGGGGCTACGAGCAGTACTTC.

The chain recombines TRBV2 with TRBJ1-5; D gene uncertain. Germline CDR1 reads SNHLY; CDR2 reads FYNNEI. Trimming removed 6 bases at V and 7 bases at J, with 13 bases between. There are 13 residues in the CDR3. CDR3 in DNA: TGTGCCAGCAGCACCGAAAGCAGGCAGCCCCAGCATTTT. It codes for CASSTESRQPQHF.

V usage is TRBV3-1 (or the pseudogene TRBV3-2) and J usage is TRBJ2-1, with 7 nucleotides matching TRBD2. The length of the CDR3 is 14 residues. In germline, CDR1 is LGHDT, CDR2 YNNKEL (reference sequence). The V and J ends lost 4 bases and 3 bases, in that order; junction bases with no gene match: 3. As DNA, the CDR3 is TGTGCCAGCAGCCGTGGGGGGGGCTACAATGAGCAGTTCTTC. Encoded protein: CASSRGGGYNEQFF.

The CDR3 here is CASSSEGDSNYGYTF. CDR3 nucleotides: TGTGCCAGCAGCTCGGAAGGGGACAGTAACTATGGCTACACCTTC. This chain links TRBV7-6 with TRBJ1-2; 7 bases fit TRBD1. The V gene end was trimmed by 4 bases and the J gene end by 1 base; junction bases not matched to a gene: 6. Per germline, CDR1 SGHVS and CDR2 FNYEAQ. The CDR3 contains 15 residues.

The chain links TRBV9 to TRBJ2-1; 8 positions agree with TRBD2. CDR1 is SGDLS and CDR2 is YYNGEE in the germline V gene. V lost 4 bases and J lost 0; bases outside the gene matches: 3. The CDR3 is 15 residues long. The CDR3 DNA is TGTGCCAGCAGCCAAAGCGGGAGCTCCTACAATGAGCAGTTCTTC. It yields the protein CASSQSGSSYNEQFF.

The chain joins TRBV6-6 to TRBJ2-2; 10 nucleotides line up with TRBD1. This CDR3 region has 14 residues. J gave up 4 bases and V 6 bases, and 2 bases lay outside the gene matches. CDR1 is MNHNY and CDR2 is SVGAGI in the germline V gene (reference sequence). The CDR3 loop reads CASSRDRGTGELFF. CDR3 in DNA: TGTGCCAGCAGCAGGGACAGGGGCACCGGGGAGCTGTTTTTT.

The V gene is TRBV6-1, the J gene TRBJ2-5; TRBD2 matches at 9 bases. Looked up from germline, CDR1 is MNHNS and CDR2 is SASEGT. Trimming cost V 3 bases and J 3 bases; bases outside gene matches: 5. The CDR3 contains 15 residues. The CDR3: CASSDRGGAEETQYF. The CDR3 DNA is TGTGCCAGCAGTGACCGCGGGGGGGCCGAAGAGACCCAGTACTTC.

The V call is TRBV14, the J call TRBJ1-2, with D maybe TRBD1 (5 bases). The V end lost 5 bases, the J end lost 4 bases, and 11 bases lay between the germline ends. In germline, CDR1 is SGHDN, CDR2 FVKESK. CDR3 length: 13 amino acids. For the CDR3, the DNA is TGTGCCAGCAGCATCGGACAAGTCTATGGCTACACCTTC. It encodes CASSIGQVYGYTF.

The gene calls are TRBV6-5 and TRBJ1-2; TRBD1 aligns across 7 bases. V lost 8 bases and J lost 1; bases outside the gene matches: 4. Germline CDR1 and CDR2: MNHEY and SVGAGI. The CDR3 loop spans 13 amino acids. This chain's CDR3 is CASQGQNNYGYTF. DNA of the CDR3: TGTGCCAGCCAGGGACAGAATAACTATGGCTACACCTTC.

This chain links TRBV5-6 with TRBJ2-7; a weak D match, TRBD2 (6 bases). CDR1 is SGHDT, CDR2 YYEEEE, per germline. This CDR3 has 13 residues. V gave up 2 bases and J gave up 0 bases, with 6 bases separating them. DNA for the CDR3: TGTGCCAGCAGCTTCGGGGGCTCCTACGAGCAGTACTTC. Protein sequence: CASSFGGSYEQYF. Supplemented by reference TRBV5-6 and TRBJ2-7, the full variable domain reads DAGVTQSPTHLIKTRGQQVTLRCSPKSGHDTVSWYQQALGQGPQFIFQYYEEEERQRGNFPDRFSGHQFPNYSSELNVNALLLGDSALYLCASSFGGSYEQYFGPGTRLTVT.

The chain links TRBV6-5 to TRBJ1-2; D gene ambiguous. The germline CDR1 and CDR2 sequences are MNHEY and SVGAGI. The V end lost 0 bases, the J end lost 3 bases, and 11 bases lay between the germline ends. The CDR3 length is 15 residues. The CDR3 region has the DNA TGTGCCAGCAGTTACTCGATATCCAGTTACTATGGCTACACCTTC. Translation: CASSYSISSYYGYTF.

The rearrangement links TRBV4-2 to TRBJ2-5, with D possibly matching TRBD2 (6 bases). The CDR3 has 16 amino acids. In germline, CDR1 is LGHNA, CDR2 YNFKEQ. The germline V and J ends were trimmed by 1 base and 5 bases, with 17 bases remaining between them. DNA of the CDR3: TGTGCCAGCAGCCAAGTCGACGGGGGTTCAGCCGAGACCCAGTACTTC. Translated, it gives CASSQVDGGSAETQYF.

This chain uses TRBV7-9 with TRBJ1-2; 10 nucleotides agree with TRBD1. Germline-derived CDR1 and CDR2 are SEHNR and FQNEAQ (reference sequence). Trimming removed 3 bases from V and 6 bases from J; junction bases left unmatched: 4. There are 14 residues in the CDR3. This chain's CDR3 is CASSLDRGKNGYTF. Here the CDR3 DNA reads TGTGCCAGCAGCTTGGACAGGGGGAAGAATGGCTACACCTTC.

The chain combines TRBV23-1 with TRBJ2-1; weak D call: TRBD1 (6 bases). TRBV23-1 is annotated as an ORF whose role is uncertain. Trimming pared 3 bases from V and 3 bases from J, leaving 15 bases between. This CDR3 is built from 16 residues. Here the CDR3 reads CASSHSWTDNYNEQFF. The CDR3 DNA reads TGCGCCAGCAGTCACTCGTGGACAGATAACTACAATGAGCAGTTCTTC.

The chain couples TRBV5-4 to TRBJ1-3, with a tentative D call TRBD1 (6 bases). Germline assignment: CDR1 SGHNT and CDR2 YYREEE (reference sequence). The V end lost 0 bases, the J end lost 13 bases, and 14 bases lay between the germline ends. This CDR3 is 13 amino acids long. The CDR3 is CASSLDRAGVIYF. The CDR3 DNA follows: TGTGCCAGCAGCTTGGACAGGGCAGGGGTGATATATTTT.

J is TRBJ2-3 and V is TRBV21-1; the tabulated D call, TRBD2, remains unverified against the DNA. TRBV21-1 is assigned pseudogene status. The CDR3 runs 15 residues. DNA for the CDR3: TGTGCCAGCAGCACCTTGGAGTTCCCCACAGATACGCAGTATTTT. It is translated as CASSTLEFPTDTQYF.